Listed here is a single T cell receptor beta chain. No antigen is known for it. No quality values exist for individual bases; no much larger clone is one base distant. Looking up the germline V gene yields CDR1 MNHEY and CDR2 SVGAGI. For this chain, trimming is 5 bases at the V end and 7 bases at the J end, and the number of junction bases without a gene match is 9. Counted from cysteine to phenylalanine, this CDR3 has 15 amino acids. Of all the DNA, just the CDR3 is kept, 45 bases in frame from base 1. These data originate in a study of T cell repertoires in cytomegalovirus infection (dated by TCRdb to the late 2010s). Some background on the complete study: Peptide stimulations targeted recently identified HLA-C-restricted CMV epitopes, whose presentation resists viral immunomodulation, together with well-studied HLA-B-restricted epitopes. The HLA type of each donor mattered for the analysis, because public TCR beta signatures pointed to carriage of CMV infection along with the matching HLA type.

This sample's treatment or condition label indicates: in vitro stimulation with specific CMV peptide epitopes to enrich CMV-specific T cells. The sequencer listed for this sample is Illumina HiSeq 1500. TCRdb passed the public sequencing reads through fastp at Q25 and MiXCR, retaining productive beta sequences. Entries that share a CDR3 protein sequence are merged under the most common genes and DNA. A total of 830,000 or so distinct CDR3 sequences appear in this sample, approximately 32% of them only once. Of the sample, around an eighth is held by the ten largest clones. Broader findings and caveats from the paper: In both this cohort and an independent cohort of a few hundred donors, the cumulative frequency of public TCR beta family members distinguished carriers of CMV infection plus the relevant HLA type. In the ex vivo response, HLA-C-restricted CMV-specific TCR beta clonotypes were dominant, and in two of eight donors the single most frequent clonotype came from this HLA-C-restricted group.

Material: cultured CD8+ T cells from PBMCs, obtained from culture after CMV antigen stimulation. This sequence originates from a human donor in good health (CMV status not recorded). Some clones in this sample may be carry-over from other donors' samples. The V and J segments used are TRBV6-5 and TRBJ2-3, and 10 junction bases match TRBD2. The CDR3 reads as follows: CASSHAASGGYTQYF. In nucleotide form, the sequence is TGTGCCAGCAGTCACGCGGCTAGCGGGGGATATACGCAGTATTTT.